What follows are 19 T cell receptor beta chains derived from one specimen sequenced in a study of blood T cell repertoires in COVID-19. Repertoires were generated with immunoSEQ multiplex PCR, while TCRdb's copy carries only in-frame clones and drops some. The data show fewer than 150,000 clones, around 88% seen once. The sample was peripheral blood. The source of these receptors is a human donor in a cohort sampled during active COVID-19.

CDR3: CASSPGGRGQGPQHF. For the CDR3, the DNA is TGTGCCAGCAGCCCGGGGGGCAGGGGCCAGGGGCCCCAGCATTTT. V gene TRBV5-5 combines with J gene TRBJ1-5, with a weak D call TRBD1 (6 bases). Germline lookup yields CDR1 SGHKS and CDR2 YYEKEE (reference sequence). V was pared by 4 bases and J by 9 bases, with 20 bases between. The CDR3 spans 15 residues.

This clone was seen a single time. This same CDR3 is encoded by further DNA sequences in the sample. V and J are TRBV2 and TRBJ2-7; weak D call: TRBD1 (6 bases). CDR3 length equals 11 residues. CDR1 is SNHLY and CDR2 is FYNNEI in the germline V gene. V was pared by 6 bases and J by 3 bases, with 6 bases between. The CDR3 sequence is CASRDSYEQYF. The DNA of the CDR3 is TGTGCCAGCAGGGACAGCTACGAGCAGTACTTC. Filled out from reference TRBV2 and TRBJ2-7, the complete variable domain reads EPEVTQTPSHQVTQMGQEVILRCVPISNHLYFYWYRQILGQKVEFLVSFYNNEISEKSEIFDDQFSVERPDGSNFTLKIRSTKLEDSAMYFCASRDSYEQYFGPGTRLTVT.

There are a few counts of this clone. The gene calls are TRBV2 and TRBJ2-7; 8 positions match TRBD2. The V segment lost 7 bases and the J segment 0 bases; nucleotides outside the gene matches: 14. Germline V CDR1 and CDR2: SNHLY, FYNNEI. The CDR3 covers 17 residues. The CDR3 region has the DNA TGTGCCAGCAACAGGAAGGCTAGCGGGTTTAGCTCCTACGAGCAGTACTTC. Amino acids: CASNRKASGFSSYEQYF.

The chain has TRBV2 and TRBJ2-3; TRBD1 might be the D (7 bases). The germline gives CDR1 SNHLY, CDR2 FYNNEI. Trimming took off 11 bases at V and 2 bases at J, with 17 bases between the two ends. This CDR3 comprises 14 residues. CDR3 DNA: TGTGCCTCGAGGGGGGACAGCAACACAGATACGCAGTATTTT. Translated: CASRGDSNTDTQYF.

V gene TRBV9 combines with J gene TRBJ2-1; the D gene is possibly TRBD2 (6 bases). Deletions cut 0 bases from V and 6 bases from J, with 13 bases between. CDR1 and CDR2 (germline): SGDLS, YYNGEE. The CDR3 totals 15 residues. CDR3 in amino acids: CASSVGDSLSNEQFF. The CDR3 DNA sequence: TGTGCCAGCAGCGTAGGGGACTCCCTAAGCAATGAGCAGTTCTTC.

The chain couples TRBV11-2 to TRBJ2-3; 9 nucleotides match TRBD1. This CDR3 spans 14 amino acids. J gave up 5 bases and V 3 bases, and 3 bases lay outside the gene matches. The germline CDR1 and CDR2 sequences are SGHAT and FQNNGV. CDR3 DNA: TGTGCCAGCAGCTTGGGACAGGGTGTAGATACGCAGTATTTT. Its translation: CASSLGQGVDTQYF.

This chain joins TRBV23-1 and TRBJ1-6; D is undetermined. TRBV23-1 is an open reading frame, and its role is uncertain. This CDR3 has 12 residues. With 9 bases removed from V and 2 bases from J, the gap between germline ends came to 5 bases. The CDR3 loop reads CASDTYNSPLHF. CDR3 coding DNA: TGCGCCAGTGACACCTATAATTCACCCCTCCACTTT.

The rearrangement joins TRBV12-3 or TRBV12-4 to TRBJ2-7; TRBD2 aligns across 7 bases. The V gene end was trimmed by 8 bases and the J gene end by 6 bases; junction bases not matched to a gene: 7. The CDR3 spans 12 residues. CDR3 loop: CASALGRVEQYF. CDR3 DNA sequence: TGTGCCAGCGCACTAGGGAGGGTCGAGCAGTACTTC.

J is TRBJ1-5 and V is TRBV6-1; possible D gene TRBD1, 6 bases. In germline, CDR1 is MNHNS, CDR2 SASEGT. The CDR3 covers 13 residues. The ends were cut back, 3 bases at V and 7 bases at J, with 10 bases in the middle. CDR3 protein: CASSDWGGQPQHF. The CDR3 DNA reads TGTGCCAGCAGTGATTGGGGGGGCCAGCCCCAGCATTTT.

The chain employs TRBV4-3 and TRBJ1-2; tentative D call: TRBD1 (6 bases). CDR1 is LGHNA, CDR2 YSLEER, per germline. V lost 6 bases and J 4 bases, leaving 12 bases between the germline ends. The CDR3 contains 13 residues. CDR3: CASSWDKGYGYTF. CDR3 coding DNA: TGCGCCAGCAGTTGGGACAAGGGCTATGGCTACACCTTC.

The chain uses TRBV14 and TRBJ2-1; 8 bases agree with TRBD1. CDR1 is SGHDN and CDR2 is FVKESK in the germline V gene. Germline trimming cut 3 bases from V and 5 bases from J; bases unmatched to any gene: 3. The CDR3 totals 14 residues. The CDR3 DNA reads as TGTGCCAGCAGCCACAGGGGGCGAAACAATGAGCAGTTCTTC. Amino acid sequence: CASSHRGRNNEQFF. The full variable domain, with the rest looked up from reference TRBV14 and TRBJ2-1, is EAGVTQFPSHSVIEKGQTVTLRCDPISGHDNLYWYRRVMGKEIKFLLHFVKESKQDESGMPNNRFLAERTGGTYSTLKVQPAELEDSGVYFCASSHRGRNNEQFFGPGTRLTVL.

The chain carries TRBV7-9 and TRBJ2-7; weak D call: TRBD2 (5 bases). V was trimmed by 4 bases and J by 2 bases, leaving 9 bases between them. CDR1 and CDR2 from the germline V gene are SEHNR and FQNEAQ (reference sequence). This CDR3 has 13 amino acids. The CDR3 bases are TGTGCCAGCAGCTCGGGGATAGCCTACGAGCAGTACTTC. Protein sequence: CASSSGIAYEQYF.

The gene calls are TRBV9 and TRBJ2-1; the D is unclear. Trimming removed 0 bases at V and 7 bases at J, with 8 bases between. The CDR3 contains 13 residues. CDR1 is SGDLS, CDR2 YYNGEE, per germline. The CDR3 DNA is TGTGCCAGCAGCGTAGGACTGTTGAATGAGCAGTTCTTC. Encoded protein: CASSVGLLNEQFF.

This sequence joins TRBV5-1 and TRBJ1-6; D not resolved. Between the trimmed V and J ends, which lost 0 bases and 0 bases, there was a span of 7 bases. This CDR3 spans 16 amino acids. Germline V gene sequence: CDR1 SGHRS, CDR2 YFSETQ. Here the CDR3 DNA reads TGCGCCAGCAGCTTGGCCGGGAGCTCCTATAATTCACCCCTCCACTTT. Its translation is CASSLAGSSYNSPLHF.

J is TRBJ2-7 and V is TRBV6-5; 7 bases match TRBD1. CDR1 is MNHEY, CDR2 SVGAGI, per germline. Trimming at V came to 7 bases and at J to 4 bases, leaving 7 bases not matched to a gene. The CDR3 sequence is 13 residues long. The CDR3 DNA reads as TGTGCCAGCACAAGACAGGGCGGGTACGAGCAGTACTTC. Translated: CASTRQGGYEQYF.

V is TRBV7-9 and J is TRBJ2-3; 8 bases agree with TRBD1. The V segment lost 3 bases and the J segment 2 bases; nucleotides outside the gene matches: 7. Germline lookup yields CDR1 SEHNR and CDR2 FQNEAQ (reference sequence). The CDR3 consists of 16 residues. CDR3 DNA: TGTGCCAGCAGCTTTTTACAGGGGGGTTTCACAGATACGCAGTATTTT. This translates into CASSFLQGGFTDTQYF.

By share, this clone counts as medium-sized. This rearrangement joins TRBV10-3 to TRBJ1-4; possibly TRBD1 for D (5 bases). The germline V gene encodes CDR1 ENHRY and CDR2 SYGVKD. V was trimmed by 10 bases and J by 8 bases, leaving 17 bases between them. This CDR3 comprises 13 residues. The CDR3 region is CATHAGPGEKLFF. CDR3 in DNA: TGTGCCACCCACGCGGGGCCAGGGGAAAAACTGTTTTTT.

The chain links TRBV5-6 to TRBJ2-7, with 8 bases lining up with TRBD1. This CDR3 is built from 14 residues. V shed 3 bases, J shed 2 bases, and the junction held 4 bases outside the gene matches. CDR1 and CDR2 (germline): SGHDT, YYEEEE. This CDR3 is CASSYGQGPYEQYF. The DNA for the CDR3 is TGTGCCAGCAGCTACGGACAGGGACCCTACGAGCAGTACTTC.

This chain uses TRBV7-2 with TRBJ1-5; TRBD1 aligns across 9 bases. Germline-derived CDR1 and CDR2 are SGHTA and FQGNSA. V lost 3 bases and J lost 8; bases outside the gene matches: 2. This CDR3 has 13 residues. The CDR3 loop reads CASSLDRGEPQHF. CDR3 bases: TGTGCCAGCAGCTTGGACAGGGGAGAGCCCCAGCATTTT.